This T cell receptor beta chain was found in a study of shared clonotypes between healthy human individuals. Study information: For every donor, three CD4 naive, three CD4 memory, two CD8 naive and one CD8 memory plates were used.

Trimming shortened V by 6 bases and J by 7 bases, and 20 bases separated the two germline ends. The CDR3 totals 15 residues. Germline V gene data show CDR1 as MDHEN and CDR2 as SYDVKM. Splitting the CD4+ cells yielded a CD45RA+ naive subset and a CD45RA-negative memory subset. Running of the assay took place at deep level. Generated by immunoSEQ multiplex PCR, the TCRdb table keeps only in-frame clones and is missing some. The sample lists millions of clones, more than 90% occurring once. Sequencing used naive CD4+ T cells sorted from blood. Subset of the sample: CD45RA+ positively selected. This clonotype originated in a man between 18 and 35 years old in good health. The chain recombines TRBV28 with TRBJ2-3, with D tentatively TRBD2 (6 bases). Here the CDR3 DNA reads TGTGCCAGCAGCTCAGGGATGGCGGGGAGATATACGCAGTATTTT. Translation gives CASSSGMAGRYTQYF.